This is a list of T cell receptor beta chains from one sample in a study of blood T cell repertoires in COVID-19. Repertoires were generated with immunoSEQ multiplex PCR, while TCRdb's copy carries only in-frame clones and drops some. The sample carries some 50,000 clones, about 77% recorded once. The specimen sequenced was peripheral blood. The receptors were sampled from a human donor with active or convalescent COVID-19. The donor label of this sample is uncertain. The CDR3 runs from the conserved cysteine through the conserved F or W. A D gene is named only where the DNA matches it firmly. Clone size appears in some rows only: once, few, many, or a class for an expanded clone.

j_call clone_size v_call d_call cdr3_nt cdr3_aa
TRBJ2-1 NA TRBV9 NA TGTGCCAGCAGCCTTTTTTCCGGGACTCTCGAGAATGAGCAGTTCTTC CASSLFSGTLENEQFF
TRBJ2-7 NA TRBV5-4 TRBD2 TGTGCCAGCAGCTTGGGTTATTCAGGACTAGCGGCCTACGAGCAGTACTTC CASSLGYSGLAAYEQYF
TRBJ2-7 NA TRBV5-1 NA TGCGCCAGCGGGACCGGGAGCATCGAGCAGTACTTC CASGTGSIEQYF
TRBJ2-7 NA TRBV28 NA TGTGCCAGCAGTTCCAGCGCGATCCTCTACGAGCAGTACTTC CASSSSAILYEQYF
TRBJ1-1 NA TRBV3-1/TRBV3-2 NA TGTGCCACCGACGCGGGGGGTACTGAAGCTTTCTTT CATDAGGTEAFF
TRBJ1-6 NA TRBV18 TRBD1 TGTGCCAGCTCACTGGGACAGCATAATTCACCCCTCCACTTT CASSLGQHNSPLHF
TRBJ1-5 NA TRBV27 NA TGTGCCAGCAGTTTCCGGAGGGGGGGAAATCAGCCCCAGCATTTT CASSFRRGGNQPQHF
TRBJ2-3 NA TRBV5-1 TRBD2 TGCGCCAGCAGCTTGGGGAACCCGGCGGGACTAGGGTATTCCGATACGCAGTATTTT CASSLGNPAGLGYSDTQYF
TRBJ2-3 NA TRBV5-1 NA TGCGCCAGCAGCCCGAACTTTGACTCGCAGTATTTT CASSPNFDSQYF
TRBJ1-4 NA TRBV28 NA TGTGCCAGCAGTCCGCCCCCGGGGGTTAATGAAAAACTGTTTTTT CASSPPPGVNEKLFF
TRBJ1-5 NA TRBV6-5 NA TGTGCCACCAGGGGACTCTTCAATCAGCCCCAGCATTTT CATRGLFNQPQHF
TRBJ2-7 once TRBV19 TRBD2 TGTGCCAGTAACCGGGGAGGGGCCTCCTACGAGCAGTACTTC CASNRGGASYEQYF
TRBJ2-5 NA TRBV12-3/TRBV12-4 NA TGTGCCAGCAGTCCGGTGGTACAAGAGACCCAGTACTTC CASSPVVQETQYF
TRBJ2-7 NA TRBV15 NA TGTGCCACCAGCAGAGATTTAGCGATAGCCTACGAGCAGTACTTC CATSRDLAIAYEQYF
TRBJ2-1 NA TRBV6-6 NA TGTGCCAGCGCAATGAGCTACAATGAGCAGTTCTTC CASAMSYNEQFF
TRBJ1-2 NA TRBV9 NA TGTGCCAGCAGCGTACCGGGGGTGGAGGGCTACACCTTC CASSVPGVEGYTF
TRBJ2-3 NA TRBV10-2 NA TGCGCCAGCAGTGAGTCACCGACTCTCACAGATACGCAGTATTTT CASSESPTLTDTQYF
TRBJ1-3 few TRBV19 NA TGTGCCAGTAGTCAGTCCACGACCTTAGCGGGCACCATATATTTT CASSQSTTLAGTIYF
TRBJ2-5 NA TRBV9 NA TGTGCCAGCAGCGTCCATAGGGGGGACAGCGAGACCCAGTACTTC CASSVHRGDSETQYF
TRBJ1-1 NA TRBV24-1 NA TGTGCCACCATAGGCGTAGGAGGCACTGAAGCTTTCTTT CATIGVGGTEAFF